The 4 T cell receptor beta chains listed next were all sequenced from one sample in a study of metastatic and nonmetastatic thyroid tumors. Thyroid surgery was preceded by no treatment in any patient. TCRdb re-processed the PCR reads through MiXCR. This sample has 15,000 to 20,000 clones; 29% occur once, and the top ten carry over 10%. The sample consisted of tumor tissue. The receptor source for this set is a female donor with papillary thyroid cancer or a benign thyroid nodule (not recorded which). Some clones in this sample may be carry-over from other donors' samples.

This chain links TRBV11-1 with TRBJ2-7, with TRBD1 matching over 7 bases. CDR3 size: 16 residues. J lost 2 bases, V lost 5 bases, and 12 bases had no gene match. The germline V gene encodes CDR1 SGHAT and CDR2 FQDESV (reference sequence). The CDR3 loop is CASSPSADRDAYEQYF. DNA for the CDR3: TGTGCCAGCAGCCCCAGCGCCGACAGGGACGCCTACGAGCAGTACTTC.

The V and J genes are TRBV20-1 and TRBJ2-2; 9 bases fit TRBD1. This CDR3 has 15 residues. The trim removed 5 bases at V and 5 bases at J, leaving 9 bases unmatched. Germline V gives CDR1 DFQATT, CDR2 SNEGSKA (reference sequence). The CDR3 loop reads CSAVDTGGPTGELFF. The CDR3 DNA reads TGCAGTGCTGTAGACACAGGGGGCCCGACCGGGGAGCTGTTTTTT.

This clone showed up many times. The chain employs TRBV7-9 and TRBJ2-2; no reliable D call. Trimming took off 5 bases at V and 4 bases at J, with 11 bases between the two ends. CDR3 length equals 14 residues. Germline V gives CDR1 SEHNR, CDR2 FQNEAQ (reference sequence). CDR3 residues: CASSPGPVTGELFF. CDR3 in DNA: TGTGCCAGCAGCCCCGGGCCGGTCACCGGGGAGCTGTTTTTT.

The chain uses TRBV28 and TRBJ1-2; D ambiguous. This CDR3 comprises 12 residues. Trimming took off 2 bases at V and 2 bases at J, with 3 bases between the two ends. In germline, CDR1 is MDHEN, CDR2 SYDVKM. CDR3 sequence reads: CASSLLNYGYTF. As DNA, the CDR3 is TGTGCCAGCAGTTTACTGAACTATGGCTACACCTTC.